The 18 T cell receptor beta chains below come from one sample, sequenced in a study of neoadjuvant anti-PD-1 for oral cavity cancer. TCRdb's table, derived via immunoSEQ multiplex PCR, lists solely in-frame clones and lacks some. The sample lists roughly 60,000 clones, more than 65% occurring once. The sequences come from PBMCs, collected before nivolumab (anti-PD-1) treatment. Receptor source: a person aged 35 to 85 with oral cavity squamous cell carcinoma.

The CDR3 is CASSPTGTDSPLHF. CDR3 DNA sequence: TGTGCCAGCTCACCAACAGGGACCGATTCACCCCTCCACTTT. The chain couples TRBV18 to TRBJ1-6, with D perhaps matching TRBD1 (6 bases). Trimming left V 2 bases short and J 8 bases short, with 10 bases between. CDR1 is KGHSH and CDR2 is LQKENI in the germline V gene. CDR3 length equals 14 residues.

The gene calls are TRBV19 and TRBJ1-1; maybe TRBD1 (5 bases). Trimming took 5 bases from V and 6 from J, leaving 19 bases between them. CDR1 is LNHDA and CDR2 is SQIVND in the germline V gene (reference sequence). The CDR3 extends over 15 amino acids. CDR3 amino acids: CASSSWGQESPEAFF. The CDR3 coding sequence is TGTGCCAGTAGTTCTTGGGGCCAGGAATCCCCTGAAGCTTTCTTT.

The rearrangement uses TRBV7-9 and TRBJ2-7; a weak D match, TRBD1 (7 bases). The germline V gene encodes CDR1 SEHNR and CDR2 FQNEAQ (reference sequence). This CDR3 comprises 14 residues. V dropped 5 bases and J dropped 3 bases, with 14 bases sitting between them. CDR3 DNA: TGTGCCAGCAGCGCGCCGCAGGGGGGCTACGAGCAGTACTTC. Protein: CASSAPQGGYEQYF.

This chain uses TRBV5-1 with TRBJ1-1; D call uncertain. The CDR3 contains 13 residues. Trimming shortened V by 7 bases and J by 7 bases, and 17 bases separated the two germline ends. The germline CDR1 and CDR2 sequences are SGHRS and YFSETQ. CDR3 in amino acids: CASAEEQPLEAFF. The CDR3 bases are TGCGCCAGCGCCGAGGAACAGCCGCTTGAAGCTTTCTTT. The full variable domain, its missing parts supplied by reference TRBV5-1 and TRBJ1-1, is KAGVTQTPRYLIKTRGQQVTLSCSPISGHRSVSWYQQTPGQGLQFLFEYFSETQRNKGNFPGRFSGRQFSNSRSEMNVSTLELGDSALYLCASAEEQPLEAFFGQGTRLTVV.

The CDR3 bases are TGTGCTAGTTCTCCCCGGGGGAGCTCTGGGGCCAACGTCCTGACTTTC. Protein product: CASSPRGSSGANVLTF. The rearrangement joins TRBV12-5 to TRBJ2-6; a weak D match, TRBD2 (6 bases). Deletions cut 8 bases from V and 0 bases from J, with 14 bases between. The CDR3 consists of 16 residues. CDR1 and CDR2 from the germline V gene are LGHNT and FRNRAP. Complete variable domain (other parts from reference TRBV12-5 and TRBJ2-6): DARVTQTPRHKVTEMGQEVTMRCQPILGHNTVFWYRQTMMQGLELLAYFRNRAPLDDSGMPKDRFSAEMPDATLATLKIQPSEPRDSAVYFCASSPRGSSGANVLTFGAGSRLTVL.

This rearrangement joins TRBV7-9 to TRBJ2-1; the D is unclear. The germline gives CDR1 SEHNR, CDR2 FQNEAQ (reference sequence). Deletions cut 3 bases from V and 5 bases from J, with 2 bases between. This CDR3 region has 11 residues. The CDR3 reads CASSLDNEQFF. In nucleotides, the CDR3 is TGTGCCAGCAGCTTGGACAATGAGCAGTTCTTC.

The V and J genes are TRBV2 and TRBJ1-5, with D possibly TRBD1 on 5 matching bases. The ends were cut back, 7 bases at V and 0 bases at J, with 10 bases in the middle. Germline lookup yields CDR1 SNHLY and CDR2 FYNNEI. CDR3 length: 14 amino acids. CDR3 DNA sequence: TGTGCCAGCAAAGACAGTAATAGCAATCAGCCCCAGCATTTT. Translating gives CASKDSNSNQPQHF.

The V and J genes are TRBV5-1 and TRBJ2-4; D not certain. CDR1 is SGHRS, CDR2 YFSETQ, per germline. The ends were cut back, 5 bases at V and 6 bases at J, with 15 bases in the middle. This CDR3 contains 14 residues. CDR3 amino acids: CASRAAPALNIQYF. CDR3 DNA: TGCGCCAGCAGGGCAGCACCGGCCTTAAACATTCAGTACTTC.

This clone was counted between two and nine times. The chain carries TRBV14 and TRBJ1-1; a possible D gene is TRBD1 (5 bases). This CDR3 is built from 14 residues. The germline CDR1 and CDR2 sequences are SGHDN and FVKESK. The V end lost 4 bases, the J end lost 1 base, and 10 bases lay between the germline ends. Here the CDR3 DNA reads TGTGCCAGCAGCCCGACAGCTAAGAACACTGAAGCTTTCTTT. As protein: CASSPTAKNTEAFF.

The sample holds a few counts of this clone. The chain recombines TRBV21-1 with TRBJ2-2; TRBD2, as called in the table, went unchecked against the DNA. TRBV21-1 represents a pseudogene. The CDR3 covers 17 residues. CDR3 nucleotides: TGTGCCAGCAGCAAAGCCGGGACTAGCGGGAACACCGGGGAGCTGTTTTTT. Translated: CASSKAGTSGNTGELFF.

This sequence joins TRBV7-8 and TRBJ2-1; 8 nucleotides line up with TRBD2. The junction had 15 bases not matched to a gene; V was cut back by 1 base and J by 7 bases. Germline assignment: CDR1 SGHVS and CDR2 FQNEAQ. The CDR3 extends over 18 amino acids. CDR3 region: CASSLVFGRAGVENEQFF. The CDR3 nucleotides are TGTGCCAGCAGCTTAGTTTTTGGTCGAGCGGGAGTAGAAAATGAGCAGTTCTTC.

In the case of this clone: The junction and the germline gene differ at one end; a read error may be behind it. The V and J genes are TRBV6-5 and TRBJ2-7; TRBD2 agrees at 9 bases. Germline CDR1 is MNHEY and CDR2 is SVGAGI. The CDR3 is made up of 12 amino acids. CDR3 coding DNA: TGTGCCAGCAGTGAACAGGGACGGACTAGCGACTTC. It yields the protein CASSEQGRTSDF.

The rearrangement joins TRBV6-1 to TRBJ1-3; 7 positions match TRBD1. V shed 6 bases and J 2 bases; nucleotides not matched to a gene: 4. Germline-derived CDR1 and CDR2 are MNHNS and SASEGT. This CDR3 contains 14 residues. DNA of the CDR3: TGTGCCAGCAGCCAGGGGGGTCCTGGAAACACCATATATTTT. It yields the protein CASSQGGPGNTIYF.

The chain carries TRBV7-3 and TRBJ2-7; 7 nucleotides line up with TRBD1. The junction had 10 bases not matched to a gene; V was cut back by 5 bases and J by 6 bases. This CDR3 contains 14 residues. Looked up from germline, CDR1 is SGHTA and CDR2 is FQGTGA. The CDR3 sequence: CASSPTTGPGEQYF. The CDR3, as DNA: TGTGCCAGCAGCCCTACGACAGGGCCCGGCGAGCAGTACTTC. Based on the CDR3 plus reference TRBV7-3 and TRBJ2-7, the full variable domain is GAGVSQTPSNKVTEKGKYVELRCDPISGHTALYWYRQSLGQGPEFLIYFQGTGAADDSGLPNDRFFAVRPEGSVSTLKIQRTERGDSAVYLCASSPTTGPGEQYFGPGTRLTVT.

V usage is TRBV6-1 and J usage is TRBJ2-7; D is perhaps TRBD2 (6 bases). The CDR3 length is 13 residues. V dropped 2 bases and J dropped 6 bases, with 11 bases sitting between them. Germline V CDR1 and CDR2: MNHNS, SASEGT. The CDR3, as DNA: TGTGCCAGCAGTGAATGGAGGGGCGCCGAGCAGTACTTC. It specifies CASSEWRGAEQYF.

The rearrangement uses TRBV5-1 and TRBJ1-1; D ambiguous. CDR3 length equals 13 residues. Germline CDR1 and CDR2: SGHRS and YFSETQ. The V gene lost 2 bases and the J gene lost 5 bases, with 10 bases spanning the gap. In nucleotides, the CDR3 is TGCGCCAGCAGCTTAGTCACGGGGACTGAAGCTTTCTTT. This sequence encodes CASSLVTGTEAFF.

The chain links TRBV2 to TRBJ2-1; D possibly corresponds to TRBD2 (6 bases). V was shortened by 10 bases and J by 3 bases, with 25 bases between the two germline ends. The CDR3 covers 17 residues. Germline CDR1 is SNHLY and CDR2 is FYNNEI. CDR3 in amino acids: CATSDPVRGSRYNEQFF. CDR3 DNA: TGTGCCACCTCCGATCCGGTGCGGGGCTCCCGCTACAATGAGCAGTTCTTC. The full variable domain, completed using reference TRBV2 and TRBJ2-1, is EPEVTQTPSHQVTQMGQEVILRCVPISNHLYFYWYRQILGQKVEFLVSFYNNEISEKSEIFDDQFSVERPDGSNFTLKIRSTKLEDSAMYFCATSDPVRGSRYNEQFFGPGTRLTVL.

The chain recombines TRBV7-7 with TRBJ2-1; 7 bases map to TRBD2. This CDR3 is 14 amino acids long. Germline CDR1 and CDR2: SSHAT and FNYEAQ (reference sequence). Trimming cost V 10 bases and J 5 bases; bases outside gene matches: 11. CDR3 residues: CATTPGLHDNEQFF. The CDR3 DNA is TGTGCCACGACTCCGGGACTACACGACAATGAGCAGTTCTTC.